This T cell receptor beta chain comes out of a study of cytomegalovirus exposure and HLA in healthy donors. The method was immunoSEQ multiplex PCR; TCRdb's version includes in-frame clones alone and lacks a portion of them. The sample shows roughly 330,000 clones, about 85% of them seen only once. This clone was detected once. Its antigen is as yet unknown. Study-wide points: The finding came from a later analysis; first-cohort TCR clusters tended to co-occur in the roughly 110 validation repertoires. Rarity characterized most TCR sequences, yet some public TCRs appeared in many donors.

The CDR3 is 12 amino acids. Germline V gene lookup returns CDR1 SQVTM and CDR2 ANQGSEA. With 4 bases removed from V and 4 bases from J, the gap between germline ends came to 10 bases. Separate from the approximately 720-subject first cohort was the approximately 110-subject validation cohort, to which the donors belonged. The receptor comes from a woman between 25 and 40 years old in good health and CMV-seropositive. This chain joins TRBV29-1 and TRBJ2-5; D call uncertain. Sequenced input: PBMCs. CDR3 sequence (DNA): TGCAGCGTTGTTCCCAGAGGAGAGACCCAGTACTTC. Protein: CSVVPRGETQYF.